The source of this T cell receptor beta chain is a study of cytomegalovirus exposure and HLA in healthy donors. Regarding the study as a whole: Most TCR sequences proved rare, with some public TCRs found in many donors. The study labeled more than 150 TCR beta chains cytomegalovirus-associated. As was reported, the classifier diagnosed cytomegalovirus status with high specificity and sensitivity.

CDR1 is SGHDN and CDR2 is FVKESK in the germline V gene. The V and J ends lost 0 bases and 0 bases respectively, with 9 bases between them. The CDR3 totals 15 residues. TCRdb's table, derived via immunoSEQ multiplex PCR, lists solely in-frame clones and lacks some. The sample consists of about 63,000 clones, roughly 90% of them appearing once. Worth noting for this clone: Its target is not known.

The source of this sequence is a woman under 30 in good health and CMV-seronegative. This rearrangement joins TRBV14 to TRBJ2-7; the D is unclear. Sequenced sample: PBMCs. The CDR3, as DNA: TGTGCCAGCAGCCAAGACGCGAGAAGCTCCTACGAGCAGTACTTC. It is translated as CASSQDARSSYEQYF.